This is a list of T cell receptor beta chains from one sample in a study of shared clonotypes between healthy human individuals. Produced via immunoSEQ multiplex PCR; TCRdb's table is partial and in-frame only. The data show 550,000 to 850,000 clones, with 72% seen just once and more than 1.5% held by the top ten. The sequenced sample consisted of memory CD4+ T cells sorted from blood. These receptors were collected from a woman younger than 45 in good health. The CDR3 runs from the conserved cysteine through the conserved F or W. The D gene is left open where the match is weak.

CDR3 protein: CASSSTSGLADNTGELFF
J gene: TRBJ2-2
D gene: TRBD2
V gene: TRBV5-1

CDR3 protein: CASSLSPSGRTDTQYF
J gene: TRBJ2-3
D gene: TRBD2
V gene: TRBV7-2

CDR3 protein: CASKEEGGPGNQPQHF
J gene: TRBJ1-5
D gene: -
V gene: TRBV27

CDR3 protein: CASSLGRDFEQYF
J gene: TRBJ2-7
D gene: -
V gene: TRBV28

CDR3 protein: CASSLRGLSTEAFF
J gene: TRBJ1-1
D gene: -
V gene: TRBV11-2

CDR3 protein: CAWSGLAGGETQYF
J gene: TRBJ2-5
D gene: TRBD2
V gene: TRBV30

CDR3 protein: CASRQTGGNGYTF
J gene: TRBJ1-2
D gene: TRBD1
V gene: TRBV14

CDR3 protein: CASRGSWSSHEQYF
J gene: TRBJ2-7
D gene: -
V gene: TRBV7-9

CDR3 protein: CASSFRPAQETQYF
J gene: TRBJ2-5
D gene: -
V gene: TRBV5-1

CDR3 protein: CAWNIKAPSYEQYF
J gene: TRBJ2-7
D gene: -
V gene: TRBV30

CDR3 protein: CASSLPGSNTGELFF
J gene: TRBJ2-2
D gene: -
V gene: TRBV28

CDR3 protein: CASSPLAGANTGELFF
J gene: TRBJ2-2
D gene: TRBD2
V gene: TRBV5-4

CDR3 protein: CASSTRTGAVDYGYTF
J gene: TRBJ1-2
D gene: TRBD1
V gene: TRBV7-9

CDR3 protein: CASSPGLAVIDTQYF
J gene: TRBJ2-3
D gene: TRBD2
V gene: TRBV18

CDR3 protein: CASSRTGSQPQHF
J gene: TRBJ1-5
D gene: TRBD1
V gene: TRBV5-1

CDR3 protein: CAWSARQAGEQYF
J gene: TRBJ2-7
D gene: -
V gene: TRBV30

CDR3 protein: CSGRGRDTQYF
J gene: TRBJ2-3
D gene: -
V gene: TRBV29-1

CDR3 protein: CASSIPGLAGGSTDTQYF
J gene: TRBJ2-3
D gene: TRBD2
V gene: TRBV28

CDR3 protein: CASSGGQSSYNEQFF
J gene: TRBJ2-1
D gene: -
V gene: TRBV5-4

CDR3 protein: CASSLPQQGTKLRWQFF
J gene: TRBJ2-1
D gene: -
V gene: TRBV28

CDR3 protein: CASSTEGAWGNQPQHF
J gene: TRBJ1-5
D gene: TRBD1
V gene: TRBV7-8

CDR3 protein: CASSPVLAVTYNEQFF
J gene: TRBJ2-1
D gene: TRBD2
V gene: TRBV9